This T cell receptor (beta chain) was documented in a study of cytomegalovirus exposure and HLA in healthy donors. This clone occurred once. In the PCR, 60 Vbeta and 13 Jbeta primers were used. Repertoires were generated with immunoSEQ multiplex PCR, while TCRdb's copy carries only in-frame clones and drops some. The table includes around 300,000 clones, approximately 90% detected once. This CDR3 has 14 residues. Germline loops: CDR1 LNHDA, CDR2 SQIVND (reference sequence). V gave up 11 bases and J gave up 6 bases, with 20 bases separating them. The receptor comes from a woman aged 18-29 years in good health and CMV-seronegative. This sequence joins TRBV19 and TRBJ2-1, with TRBD1 as a possible D gene (5 bases). Sequenced material: PBMCs. The CDR3 loop reads CASRQRQSLNEQFF. CDR3 nucleotides: TGTGCCTCACGGCAGCGACAGAGCCTCAATGAGCAGTTCTTC.